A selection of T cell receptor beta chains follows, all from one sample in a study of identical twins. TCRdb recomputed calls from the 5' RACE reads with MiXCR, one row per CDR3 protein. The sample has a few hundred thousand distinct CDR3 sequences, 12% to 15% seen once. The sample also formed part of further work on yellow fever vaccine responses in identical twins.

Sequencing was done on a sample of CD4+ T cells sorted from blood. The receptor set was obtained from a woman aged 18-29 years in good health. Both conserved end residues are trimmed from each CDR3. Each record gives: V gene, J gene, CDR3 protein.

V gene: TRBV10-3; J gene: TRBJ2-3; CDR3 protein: AIRGLARDTQY
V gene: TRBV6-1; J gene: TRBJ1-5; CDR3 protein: ASIGGLGSNQPQH
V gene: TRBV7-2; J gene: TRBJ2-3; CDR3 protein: ASSLWDSRDTQY
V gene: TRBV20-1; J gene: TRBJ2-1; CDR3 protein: SARPSKGDEQF
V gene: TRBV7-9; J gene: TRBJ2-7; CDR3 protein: ASSLVAGGRSYEQY
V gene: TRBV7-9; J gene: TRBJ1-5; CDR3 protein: ASSSQGSQPQH
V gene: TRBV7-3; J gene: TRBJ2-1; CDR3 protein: ASSISGSRNEQF
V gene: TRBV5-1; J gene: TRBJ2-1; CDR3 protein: ASSLASGTSSNEQF
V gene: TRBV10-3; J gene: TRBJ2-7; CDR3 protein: AISVTTSSYEQY
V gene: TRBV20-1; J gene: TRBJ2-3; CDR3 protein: SAREGAIDTQY
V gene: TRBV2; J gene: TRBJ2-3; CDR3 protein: ASRRTSGGVPSTDTQY
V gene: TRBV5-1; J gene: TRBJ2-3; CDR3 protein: ASSTSDSTDTQY
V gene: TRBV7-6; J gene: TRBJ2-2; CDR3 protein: ASSLGSGVTGELF
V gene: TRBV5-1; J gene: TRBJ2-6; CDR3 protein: ASSLSVLSGANVLT
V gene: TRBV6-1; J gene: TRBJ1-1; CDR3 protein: ASRTTGGGTEAF
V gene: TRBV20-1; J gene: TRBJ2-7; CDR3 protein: SAPRESRGSREQY
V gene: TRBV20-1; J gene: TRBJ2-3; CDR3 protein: SAPGHGPDTQY
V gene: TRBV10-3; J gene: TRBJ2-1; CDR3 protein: AISGTPNEQF
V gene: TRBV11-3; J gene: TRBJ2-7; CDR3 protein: ASSSPTGYEQY
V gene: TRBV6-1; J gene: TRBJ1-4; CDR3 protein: ASGDRGRGEKLF
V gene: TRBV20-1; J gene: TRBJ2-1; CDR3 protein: SARDPGSGPYNEQF
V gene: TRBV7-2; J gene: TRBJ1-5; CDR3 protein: ASSLRLGNQPQH
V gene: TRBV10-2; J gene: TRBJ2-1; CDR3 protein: ASRDSSVVGNEQF
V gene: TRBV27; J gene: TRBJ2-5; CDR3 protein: ASSLGNGAQETQY
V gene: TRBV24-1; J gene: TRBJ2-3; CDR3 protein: ATSDPGSADTQY
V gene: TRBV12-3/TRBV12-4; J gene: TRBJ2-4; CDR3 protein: ASSSGAGAKNIQY
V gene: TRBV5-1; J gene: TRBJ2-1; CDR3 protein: ASSPAGPRNEQF
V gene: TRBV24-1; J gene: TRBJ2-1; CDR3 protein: ATSYPVSRSLAGGPSNEQF
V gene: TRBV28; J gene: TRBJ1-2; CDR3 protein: ASSYPGVLYGYT
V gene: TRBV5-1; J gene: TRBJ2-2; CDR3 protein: ASSSIGTSNTGELF
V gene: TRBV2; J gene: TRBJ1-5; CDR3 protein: ASSRSGFEPQH
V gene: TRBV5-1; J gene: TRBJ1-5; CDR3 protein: ASSLDRNQPQH
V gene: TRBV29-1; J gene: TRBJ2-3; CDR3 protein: SVGTSGITDTQY
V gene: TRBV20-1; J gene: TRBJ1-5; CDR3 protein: SASIPRGNQPQH
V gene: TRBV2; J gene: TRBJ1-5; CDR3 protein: ASSLRQVLNQPQH
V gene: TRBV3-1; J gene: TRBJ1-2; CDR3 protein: ASSQVFYGYT
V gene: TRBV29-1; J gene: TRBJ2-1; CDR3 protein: SGKRTSGKVYEQF
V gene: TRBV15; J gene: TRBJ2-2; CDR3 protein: ATSRDPGAYTGELF
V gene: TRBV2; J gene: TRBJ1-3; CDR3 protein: ASSQAPTGSGNTIY
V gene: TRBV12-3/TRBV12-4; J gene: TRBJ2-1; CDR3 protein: ASSLGDFGEQF